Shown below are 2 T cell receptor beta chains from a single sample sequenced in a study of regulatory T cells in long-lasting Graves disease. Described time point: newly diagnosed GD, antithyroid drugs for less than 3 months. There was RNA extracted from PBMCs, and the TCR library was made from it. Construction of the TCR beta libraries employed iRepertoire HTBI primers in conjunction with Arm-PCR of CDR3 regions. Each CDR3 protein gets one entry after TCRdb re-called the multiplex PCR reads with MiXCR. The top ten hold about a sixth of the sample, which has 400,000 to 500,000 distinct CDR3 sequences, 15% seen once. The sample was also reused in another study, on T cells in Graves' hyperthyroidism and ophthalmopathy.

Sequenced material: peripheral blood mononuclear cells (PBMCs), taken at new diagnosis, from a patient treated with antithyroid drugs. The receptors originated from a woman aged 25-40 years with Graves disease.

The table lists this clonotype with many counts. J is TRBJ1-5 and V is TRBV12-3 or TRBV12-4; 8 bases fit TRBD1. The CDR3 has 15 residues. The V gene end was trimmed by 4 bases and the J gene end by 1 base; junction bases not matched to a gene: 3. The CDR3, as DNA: TGTGCCAGCAGTTCCCAGGGGGCAAGCAATCAGCCCCAGCATTTT. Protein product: CASSSQGASNQPQHF.

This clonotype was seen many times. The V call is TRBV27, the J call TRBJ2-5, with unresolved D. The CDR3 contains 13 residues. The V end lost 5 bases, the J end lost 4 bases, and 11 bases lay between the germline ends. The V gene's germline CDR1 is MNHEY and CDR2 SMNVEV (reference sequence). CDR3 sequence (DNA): TGTGCCAGCAGTCCTCACCCACCAGAGACCCAGTACTTC. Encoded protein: CASSPHPPETQYF.